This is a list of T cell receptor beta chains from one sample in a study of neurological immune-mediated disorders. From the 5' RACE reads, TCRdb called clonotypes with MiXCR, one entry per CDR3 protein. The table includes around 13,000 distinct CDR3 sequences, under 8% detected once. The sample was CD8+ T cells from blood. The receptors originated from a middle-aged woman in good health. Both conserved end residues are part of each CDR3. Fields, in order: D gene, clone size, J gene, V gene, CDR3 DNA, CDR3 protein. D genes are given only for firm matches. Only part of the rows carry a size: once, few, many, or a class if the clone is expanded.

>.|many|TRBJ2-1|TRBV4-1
TGCGCCAGCAGCCAAGAGGCTACGTACAATGAGCAGTTCTTC
CASSQEATYNEQFF
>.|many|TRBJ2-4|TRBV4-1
TGCGCCAGCAGCCAAGGGGAGTGGAACATTCAGTACTTC
CASSQGEWNIQYF
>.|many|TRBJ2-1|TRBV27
TGTGCCAGCAGTTACGGCGGGGAAGGGAATGAGCAGTTCTTC
CASSYGGEGNEQFF
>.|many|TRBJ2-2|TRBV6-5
TGTGCCAGCAGTTACGGTGTGGTCGGGGAGCTGTTTTTT
CASSYGVVGELFF
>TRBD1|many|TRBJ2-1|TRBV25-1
TGTGCCAGCAGTGCAGGGGGCAATGAGCAGTTCTTC
CASSAGGNEQFF
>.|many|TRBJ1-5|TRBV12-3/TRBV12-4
TGTGCCAGCAGTTTGAGGGGCAATCAGCCCCAGCATTTT
CASSLRGNQPQHF
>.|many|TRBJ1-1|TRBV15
TGTGCCACCAGCAGAGATAAAGCAACTGAAGCTTTCTTT
CATSRDKATEAFF
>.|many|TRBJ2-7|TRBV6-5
TGTGCCAGCAGTTCGGGGTGGACGGGAGAAAGCGAGCAGTACTTC
CASSSGWTGESEQYF
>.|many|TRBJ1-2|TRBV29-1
TGCAGCGTTGGACCGGAGCCGCACACCTTC
CSVGPEPHTF
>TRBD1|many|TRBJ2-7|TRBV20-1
TGCAGTGCTAGAGATGTTTGGGACAGGGCACCCTACGAGCACTACTTC
CSARDVWDRAPYEHYF
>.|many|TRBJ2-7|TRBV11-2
TGTGCCAGCAGCTCAGGGGGGGACCTCTTCTACGAGCAGTACTTC
CASSSGGDLFYEQYF
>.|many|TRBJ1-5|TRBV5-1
TGCGCCAGCAGCTTGGGACAGCCAAATCAGCCCCAGCATTTT
CASSLGQPNQPQHF
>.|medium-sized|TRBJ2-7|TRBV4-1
TGCGCCAGCAGTGACGATCGGGGGAGCGACGAGCAGTACTTC
CASSDDRGSDEQYF
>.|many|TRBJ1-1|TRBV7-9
TGTGCCAGCAGTCAATGGGCGGATGCTTTCTTT
CASSQWADAFF
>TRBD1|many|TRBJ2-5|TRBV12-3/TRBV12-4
TGTGCCAGCAGCAACAGGGGGACCGCTCAAGAGACCCAGTACTTC
CASSNRGTAQETQYF
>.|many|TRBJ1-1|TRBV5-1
TGCGCCAGCAGCTCAGGACCGCCCACTGAAGCTTTCTTT
CASSSGPPTEAFF
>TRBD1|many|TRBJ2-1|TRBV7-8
TGTGCCAGCAGCTTCTCCGGGACAGGGATCTACAATGAGCAGTTCTTC
CASSFSGTGIYNEQFF
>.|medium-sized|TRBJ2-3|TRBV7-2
TGTGCCAGCAGCTTACCCCTCTCGACAGGGAGGGAGCCTGCTAGCACAGATACGCAGTATTTT
CASSLPLSTGREPASTDTQYF
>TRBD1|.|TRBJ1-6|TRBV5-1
TGCGCCAGTCGGACAGGGAGAAATAGTTCACCCCTCCACTTT
CASRTGRNSSPLHF
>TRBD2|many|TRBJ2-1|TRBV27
TGTGCCAGCAGACCGAAGGGACTAGCGGTAGTCCTAGTCGGGCCCTACAATGAGCAGTTCTTC
CASRPKGLAVVLVGPYNEQFF
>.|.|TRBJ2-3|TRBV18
TGTGCCAGCTCACCCAACAGCGGGGACAACACAGATACGCAGTATTTT
CASSPNSGDNTDTQYF
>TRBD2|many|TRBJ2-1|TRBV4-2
TGTGCCAGCAGCCAGGATTGGCGGGAGGACAATGAGCAGTTCTTC
CASSQDWREDNEQFF
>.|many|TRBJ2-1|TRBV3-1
TGTGCCAGCAGCCGGGCGGCCTACAATGAGCAGTTCTTC
CASSRAAYNEQFF
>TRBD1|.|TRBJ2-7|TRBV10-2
TGCGCCAGCACGACTACTACCACCGGGACAGGGGCCTACGAGCAGTACTTC
CASTTTTTGTGAYEQYF
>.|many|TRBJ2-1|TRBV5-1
TGCGCCAGCAGCTTATTGGGCATTTCCTACAATGAGCAGTTCTTC
CASSLLGISYNEQFF
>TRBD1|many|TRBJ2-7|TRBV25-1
TGTGCCAGCAGTGGGACAGGGGGTACCTACGAGCAGTACTTC
CASSGTGGTYEQYF
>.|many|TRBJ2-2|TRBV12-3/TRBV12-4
TGTGCCAGCAGGCCCCCGGGGACCGGGGAGCTGTTTTTT
CASRPPGTGELFF
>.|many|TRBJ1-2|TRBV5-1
TGCGCCAGCAGCTTCGTGGGGCAAGTCCGAGGCTACACCTTC
CASSFVGQVRGYTF
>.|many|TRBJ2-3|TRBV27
TGTGCCAGCAGTCCCCCCTTTGGGGGAGCCACAGATACGCAGTATTTT
CASSPPFGGATDTQYF
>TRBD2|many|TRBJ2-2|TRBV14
TGTGCCAGCAGCCAAGATTACGGGAGGGTTAACACCGGGGAGCTGTTTTTT
CASSQDYGRVNTGELFF
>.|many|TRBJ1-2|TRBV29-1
TGCAGCGTGCCGGCCGGGGCCATGGGGTATGGCTACACCTTC
CSVPAGAMGYGYTF
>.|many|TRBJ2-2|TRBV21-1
TGTGCCAGCAGCAAAGGTCGCTTCACCGGGGAGCTGTTTTTT
CASSKGRFTGELFF
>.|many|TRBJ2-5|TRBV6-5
TGTGCCAGCAGTTACTCTCAGGGGATCCAAGAGACCCAGTACTTC
CASSYSQGIQETQYF
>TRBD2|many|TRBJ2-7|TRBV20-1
TGCAGTGCTACACCTGGACTAGCGGGATCCTACGAGCAGTACTTC
CSATPGLAGSYEQYF
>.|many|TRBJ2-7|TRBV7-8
TGTGCCAGCAGCTTAGTTGGCCCCTACGAGCAGTACTTC
CASSLVGPYEQYF
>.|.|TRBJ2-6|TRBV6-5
TGTGCCAGCAGTTACATCGGAGACTCCACTGGGGCCAACGTCCTGACTTTC
CASSYIGDSTGANVLTF
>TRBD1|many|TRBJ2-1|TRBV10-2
TGCGCCAGCAGTGCTGGGACAGGGTGGTACAATGAGCAGTTCTTC
CASSAGTGWYNEQFF
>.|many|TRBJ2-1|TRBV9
TGTGCCAGCAGCCAGGGGGGGGCCTCCTACAATGAGCAGTTCTTC
CASSQGGASYNEQFF
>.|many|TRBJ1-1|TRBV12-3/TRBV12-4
TGTGCCAGCAGTTTGACTTTGAACACTGAAGCTTTCTTT
CASSLTLNTEAFF
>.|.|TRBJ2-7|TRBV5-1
TGCGCCAGCAGCTCCGCCTACGAGCAGTACTTC
CASSSAYEQYF
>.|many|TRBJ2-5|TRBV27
TGTGCCAGCAGCTTAGAGTGGGGGCAAGAGACCCAGTACTTC
CASSLEWGQETQYF
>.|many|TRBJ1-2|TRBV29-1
TGCAGCGTTGATGCCAGGGTTAACTATGGCTACACCTTC
CSVDARVNYGYTF
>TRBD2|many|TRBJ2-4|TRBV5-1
TGCGCCAGCAGTCCGGGAGGGACCTTAGCCAAAAACATTCAGTACTTC
CASSPGGTLAKNIQYF
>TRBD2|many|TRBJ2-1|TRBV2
TGTGCCAGCAGAGCGGGGGGCTACAATGAGCAGTTCTTC
CASRAGGYNEQFF
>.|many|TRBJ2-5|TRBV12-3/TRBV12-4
TGTGCCAGCAGTTCTCGGGTGGGGGGTGGAGAGACCCAGTACTTC
CASSSRVGGGETQYF
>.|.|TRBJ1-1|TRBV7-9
TGTGCCAGCAGCCTCGAACCAGGAAATGAAGCTTTCTTT
CASSLEPGNEAFF
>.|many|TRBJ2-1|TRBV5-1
TGCGCCAGCAGTTACATGATGGGGAATGAGCAGTTCTTC
CASSYMMGNEQFF